This is a list of T cell receptor beta chains from one sample in a study of CD8+ T cells in alopecia areata. The table came from immunoSEQ multiplex PCR; TCRdb's copy has only in-frame clones and leaves some out. Of hundreds of thousands of clones listed, roughly 63% are singletons. Material: CD4+ T cells sorted from blood, obtained at roughly week 53, from a patient treated with tofacitinib. Every receptor here comes from a human donor with alopecia areata. Each CDR3 is given with its conserved first and last residue. D genes are given only for firm matches. Clone size is stated in some rows and not others, as once, few, many or a class when expanded.

-	TRBV4-1	-	TRBJ1-2	CASSQDLGNYGYTF	TGCGCCAGCAGCCAAGATTTGGGGAACTATGGCTACACCTTC
-	TRBV7-6	few	TRBJ1-4	CASSPLTGRKLFF	TGTGCCAGCAGCCCCCTCACCGGAAGAAAACTGTTTTTT
TRBD2	TRBV5-4	few	TRBJ2-3	CASSQTSGATDTQYF	TGTGCCAGCAGCCAAACTAGCGGGGCCACAGATACGCAGTATTTT
TRBD1	TRBV30	-	TRBJ2-2	CAWKPQGLMYTGELFF	TGTGCCTGGAAACCACAGGGGTTGATGTACACCGGGGAGCTGTTTTTT
TRBD2	TRBV15	-	TRBJ2-3	CATSRDPAGGADTQYF	TGTGCCACCAGCAGAGATCCAGCGGGAGGGGCCGATACGCAGTATTTT
-	TRBV25-1	-	TRBJ2-2	CASSGLLGNTGELFF	TGTGCCAGCAGTGGGTTGCTGGGGAACACCGGGGAGCTGTTTTTT
-	TRBV29-1	-	TRBJ1-2	CSVTGTQATGYTF	TGCAGCGTTACTGGGACGCAGGCTACTGGCTACACCTTC
TRBD2	TRBV30	-	TRBJ2-1	CAWTSGGADSYNEQFF	TGTGCCTGGACTAGCGGGGGGGCGGATTCCTACAATGAGCAGTTCTTC
TRBD2	TRBV13	few	TRBJ2-3	CASSLVPTFSGASTDTQYF	TGTGCCAGCAGCTTAGTGCCCACCTTTAGCGGGGCTAGCACAGATACGCAGTATTTT
-	TRBV30	-	TRBJ2-5	CAWSNLQGPWETQYF	TGTGCCTGGAGTAACCTACAGGGCCCCTGGGAGACCCAGTACTTC
-	TRBV29-1	-	TRBJ1-4	CSVADPKEKLFF	TGCAGCGTTGCTGACCCCAAGGAAAAACTGTTTTTT
TRBD1	TRBV7-4	-	TRBJ1-5	CASSPVWTGQGCGGNQPQHF	TGTGCCAGCAGCCCGGTGTGGACGGGACAGGGATGCGGGGGCAATCAGCCCCAGCATTTT
TRBD1	TRBV7-8	-	TRBJ1-5	CASSQADRERLQPQHF	TGTGCCAGCAGTCAAGCGGACAGGGAACGACTACAGCCCCAGCATTTT
-	TRBV6-1	few	TRBJ1-1	CASSASQRQNTEAFF	TGTGCCAGCAGTGCCTCACAGAGACAGAACACTGAAGCTTTCTTT
TRBD1	TRBV4-2	-	TRBJ1-6	CASSQETGGNSPLHF	TGTGCCAGCAGCCAAGAAACAGGGGGTAATTCACCCCTCCACTTT
-	TRBV25-1	few	TRBJ2-7	CASSEYYSYEQYF	TGTGCCAGCAGTGAATACTACTCCTACGAGCAGTACTTC
-	TRBV7-2	-	TRBJ2-2	CASSLVGWNTGELFF	TGTGCCAGCAGCTTAGTAGGCTGGAACACCGGGGAGCTGTTTTTT
-	TRBV5-7	-	TRBJ1-5	CASSFPHPHQPQHF	TGTGCCAGCAGCTTTCCTCACCCCCATCAGCCCCAGCATTTT
-	TRBV6-5	-	TRBJ2-2	CASIRGPNTGELFF	TGTGCCAGCATCCGGGGGCCAAACACCGGGGAGCTGTTTTTT
-	TRBV15	-	TRBJ2-5	CATSREVPRRETQYF	TGTGCCACCAGCAGAGAAGTCCCCCGCAGGGAGACCCAGTACTTC
-	TRBV6-5	-	TRBJ1-6	CASSPLTGSNSPLHF	TGTGCCAGCAGTCCACTTACAGGGTCTAATTCACCCCTCCACTTT
TRBD1	TRBV7-2	-	TRBJ2-7	CASSSAGTGYYEQYF	TGTGCCAGCAGTTCAGCCGGGACAGGGTACTACGAGCAGTACTTC
-	TRBV25-1	-	TRBJ1-6	CASSETKGGNSPLHF	TGTGCCAGCAGTGAGACCAAAGGGGGGAATTCACCCCTCCACTTT
-	TRBV5-1	-	TRBJ2-3	CASSPVRDTQYF	TGCGCCAGCAGCCCCGTCCGAGATACGCAGTATTTT
-	TRBV29-1	-	TRBJ2-4	CSVGASAKNIQYF	TGCAGCGTCGGGGCGTCAGCCAAAAACATTCAGTACTTC
-	TRBV5-6	-	TRBJ2-3	CARKGVSLGDTQYF	TGTGCCAGAAAAGGGGTATCCCTGGGAGATACGCAGTATTTT
-	TRBV29-1	few	TRBJ2-3	CSVESHKDTQYF	TGCAGCGTTGAATCCCACAAGGATACGCAGTATTTT
-	TRBV18	few	TRBJ1-1	CASSIEMNTEAFF	TGTGCCAGCTCAATAGAAATGAACACTGAAGCTTTCTTT
-	TRBV25-1	-	TRBJ1-4	CASGFRAGEKLFF	TGTGCCAGCGGCTTTAGGGCGGGGGAAAAACTGTTTTTT
-	TRBV6-5	-	TRBJ2-2	CASRGANTGELFF	TGTGCCAGCAGAGGGGCGAACACCGGGGAGCTGTTTTTT
-	TRBV20-1	-	TRBJ2-1	CSASRVDEQFF	TGCAGTGCTAGCAGGGTGGATGAGCAGTTCTTC
-	TRBV7-2	-	TRBJ2-7	CAVEGVSYEQYF	TGTGCCGTGGAGGGGGTATCGTACGAGCAGTACTTC
-	TRBV29-1	few	TRBJ2-3	CSLRGQTDTQYF	TGCAGCCTACGGGGGCAAACAGATACGCAGTATTTT
-	TRBV5-6	-	TRBJ2-7	CASSLFMTTNYEQYF	TGTGCCAGCAGCCTGTTTATGACAACGAACTACGAGCAGTACTTC
TRBD1	TRBV12-5	once	TRBJ2-1	CASGSHRDRGIHEQFF	TGTGCTAGTGGTTCTCACCGGGACAGGGGTATCCATGAGCAGTTCTTC
-	TRBV29-1	-	TRBJ2-7	CSGQDGGYEQYF	TGCAGCGGCCAGGACGGAGGCTACGAGCAGTACTTC
-	TRBV29-1	-	TRBJ1-2	CSVEAQAGYTF	TGCAGCGTTGAAGCCCAGGCTGGCTACACCTTC
TRBD1	TRBV9	-	TRBJ2-7	CASSPWTGGYEQYF	TGTGCCAGCAGCCCCTGGACAGGGGGCTACGAGCAGTACTTC
-	TRBV2	-	TRBJ2-5	CASTVVWDFQETQYF	TGTGCCAGCACCGTTGTTTGGGACTTCCAAGAGACCCAGTACTTC
-	TRBV29-1	-	TRBJ1-2	CSVEDYAGSEEGYTF	TGCAGCGTTGAAGATTACGCTGGGTCGGAGGAAGGCTACACCTTC
TRBD1	TRBV30	-	TRBJ1-5	CACSTGDHQPQHF	TGTGCCTGCTCGACAGGGGATCATCAGCCCCAGCATTTT
TRBD1	TRBV6-5	-	TRBJ2-6	CASRQGFANVLTF	TGTGCCAGCAGACAGGGGTTCGCCAACGTCCTGACTTTC
TRBD1	TRBV29-1	-	TRBJ1-2	CSGATGNYGYTF	TGCAGCGGAGCGACAGGGAACTATGGCTACACCTTC
-	TRBV4-3	-	TRBJ2-5	CASSQGPEGGQYF	TGCGCCAGCAGCCAGGGACCTGAGGGAGGCCAGTACTTC
-	TRBV6-5	-	TRBJ1-2	CASSAGPHGYTF	TGTGCCAGCAGCGCGGGACCCCATGGCTACACCTTC
-	TRBV29-1	-	TRBJ1-1	CSFRGPGNTEAFF	TGCAGCTTCAGGGGTCCCGGGAACACTGAAGCTTTCTTT
-	TRBV30	few	TRBJ1-1	CAWRKGGDTEAFF	TGTGCCTGGAGAAAGGGAGGGGACACTGAAGCTTTCTTT
TRBD1	TRBV5-1	-	TRBJ2-3	CASSLRGGLNTDTQYF	TGCGCCAGCAGCTTGCGAGGGGGCCTGAACACAGATACGCAGTATTTT
TRBD1	TRBV30	-	TRBJ1-4	CAWNRGGANEKLFF	TGTGCCTGGAACAGGGGAGGGGCTAATGAAAAACTGTTTTTT
-	TRBV2	-	TRBJ2-5	CASKAGGGETQYF	TGTGCCAGCAAGGCAGGAGGGGGAGAGACCCAGTACTTC
-	TRBV6-4	-	TRBJ2-2	CASSDSQGNTGELFF	TGTGCCAGCAGTGACTCGCAGGGGAACACCGGGGAGCTGTTTTTT
-	TRBV2	once	TRBJ2-5	CASMLVWETQYF	TGTGCCAGCATGCTAGTGTGGGAGACCCAGTACTTC
-	TRBV7-9	-	TRBJ1-6	CASSSKTQYNSPLHF	TGTGCCAGCAGCTCAAAGACCCAGTATAATTCACCCCTCCACTTT
-	TRBV6-5	-	TRBJ1-2	CASSYSMAGGNYGYTF	TGTGCCAGCAGTTACTCGATGGCAGGAGGGAACTATGGCTACACCTTC
TRBD1	TRBV29-1	-	TRBJ2-2	CSVFSAARGYTGELFF	TGCAGCGTTTTCTCGGCGGCCAGGGGGTACACCGGGGAGCTGTTTTTT
-	TRBV6-6	-	TRBJ2-5	CASSLLSGKETQYF	TGTGCCAGCAGTCTACTCAGCGGAAAAGAGACCCAGTACTTC
-	TRBV29-1	-	TRBJ1-5	CSVREGDQPQHF	TGCAGCGTCCGAGAGGGGGATCAGCCCCAGCATTTT